One and the same sample provided the 26 T cell receptor beta chains below, sequenced in a study of blood T cell repertoires in COVID-19. The protocol was immunoSEQ multiplex PCR, while the TCRdb copy is restricted to in-frame clones and leaves out a portion. Counted here are approximately 65,000 clones, roughly 81% occurring once; the ten biggest clones make up around 14%. The source material was peripheral blood. The receptors were sampled from an elderly man with acute or convalescent COVID-19.

The gene calls are TRBV10-1 and TRBJ2-7; 10 positions agree with TRBD2. The length of the CDR3 is 16 residues. The germline gives CDR1 WNHNN, CDR2 SYGVQD (reference sequence). Losses at the gene ends were 8 bases for V and 3 bases for J; bases not matched to a gene: 13. As DNA, the CDR3 is TGCGCCAGCCCTAAGGGGCTAGCGGGAGATGTCTACGAGCAGTACTTC. Its translation: CASPKGLAGDVYEQYF.

V is TRBV9 and J is TRBJ2-3, with 7 bases fitting TRBD1. Germline V CDR1 and CDR2: SGDLS, YYNGEE. This CDR3 has 16 residues. The trim removed 2 bases at V and 7 bases at J, leaving 13 bases unmatched. CDR3 nucleotide sequence: TGTGCCAGCAGCGTGCAGACAGGGCCTAACGGGAATACGCAGTATTTT. Its protein is CASSVQTGPNGNTQYF.

The chain employs TRBV6-2 or TRBV6-3 and TRBJ2-2; D ambiguous. Trimming took off 0 bases at V and 6 bases at J, with 11 bases between the two ends. This CDR3 is 15 amino acids long. In germline, CDR1 is MNHEY, CDR2 SVGEGT. CDR3 DNA sequence: TGTGCCAGCAGTTACTCGAGGTCTGGGTCCGGGGAGCTGTTTTTT. It encodes CASSYSRSGSGELFF.

V and J are TRBV18 and TRBJ2-4; 9 bases fit TRBD1. CDR1 KGHSH and CDR2 LQKENI come from the germline V gene. Trimming at V came to 5 bases and at J to 5 bases, leaving 10 bases not matched to a gene. The CDR3 has 16 residues. The CDR3 nucleotides are TGTGCCAGCTCAACAGGGGGCCCGGCTAATGAAAACATTCAGTACTTC. This encodes CASSTGGPANENIQYF.

V usage is TRBV18 and J usage is TRBJ1-2; no clear D gene. Germline V lookup: CDR1 KGHSH, CDR2 LQKENI. The CDR3 consists of 14 residues. Trimming stripped 1 base from V and 6 bases from J, with 12 bases between. The CDR3 loop reads CASSPLDGLNGYTF. CDR3 nucleotides: TGTGCCAGCTCACCACTCGACGGGTTGAATGGCTACACCTTC.

This chain uses TRBV7-3 with TRBJ2-1; D might be TRBD1 (6 bases). Germline lookup yields CDR1 SGHTA and CDR2 FQGTGA. The CDR3 extends over 12 amino acids. Trimming removed 3 bases from V and 8 bases from J, with 8 bases in between. CDR3 bases: TGTGCCAGCAGCTTGTCAGGGGATGAGCAGTTCTTC. Translation: CASSLSGDEQFF.

The gene calls are TRBV7-9 and TRBJ1-4; no clear D gene. Trimming removed 5 bases from V and 6 bases from J, with 16 bases in between. Germline V gene data show CDR1 as SEHNR and CDR2 as FQNEAQ (reference sequence). CDR3 size: 15 residues. CDR3 DNA: TGTGCCAGCAGCCAACTCGCGGGGAACCATGAAAAACTGTTTTTT. This codes for CASSQLAGNHEKLFF.

This chain uses TRBV19 with TRBJ1-3; a weak D match, TRBD1 (6 bases). From germline, CDR1 is LNHDA and CDR2 SQIVND (reference sequence). V was cut by 3 bases and J by 0 bases, with 6 bases left in between. This CDR3 comprises 14 residues. This CDR3 is CASSMDSSGNTIYF. The DNA for the CDR3 is TGTGCCAGTAGTATGGACAGCTCTGGAAACACCATATATTTT. Drawing the rest from reference TRBV19 and TRBJ1-3, the complete variable domain is DGGITQSPKYLFRKEGQNVTLSCEQNLNHDAMYWYRQDPGQGLRLIYYSQIVNDFQKGDIAEGYSVSREKKESFPLTVTSAQKNPTAFYLCASSMDSSGNTIYFGEGSWLTVV.

This clone was recorded a few times. The V and J genes are TRBV4-1 and TRBJ1-1; no clear D. V was cut by 3 bases and J by 1 base, with 12 bases left in between. This CDR3 comprises 15 residues. From germline, CDR1 is MGHRA and CDR2 YSYEKL. As DNA, the CDR3 is TGCGCCAGCAGCCAGGGAGGGAGGGCGAACACTGAAGCTTTCTTT. It encodes CASSQGGRANTEAFF.

This rearrangement joins TRBV18 to TRBJ1-2, with D tentatively TRBD1 (5 bases). Trimming stripped 4 bases from V and 4 bases from J, with 10 bases between. Per the germline V gene, CDR1 is KGHSH and CDR2 is LQKENI. The CDR3 length is 13 residues. The CDR3 loop reads CASSLQGAYGYTF. CDR3 in DNA: TGTGCCAGCTCACTCCAGGGTGCCTATGGCTACACCTTC. The full variable domain, completed using reference TRBV18 and TRBJ1-2, is NAGVMQNPRHLVRRRGQEARLRCSPMKGHSHVYWYRQLPEEGLKFMVYLQKENIIDESGMPKERFSAEFPKEGPSILRIQQVVRGDSAAYFCASSLQGAYGYTFGSGTRLTVV.

The genes are TRBV6-6 and TRBJ1-2; 9 bases fit TRBD1. CDR1 is MNHNY and CDR2 is SVGAGI in the germline V gene (reference sequence). J gave up 4 bases and V 5 bases, and 5 bases lay outside the gene matches. This CDR3 is 14 amino acids long. The CDR3 protein is CASSTGGEAYGYTF. For the CDR3, the DNA is TGTGCCAGCAGTACAGGGGGCGAAGCCTATGGCTACACCTTC.

J is TRBJ2-7 and V is TRBV30; TRBD2 matches 7 bases. This CDR3 has 13 amino acids. Germline trimming cut 5 bases from V and 6 bases from J; bases unmatched to any gene: 10. The germline V gene has CDR1 GTSNPN and CDR2 SVGIG (reference sequence). Here the CDR3 reads CAWRPPGGLEQYF. CDR3 nucleotide sequence: TGTGCCTGGCGCCCCCCGGGGGGACTCGAGCAGTACTTC.

The V gene is TRBV7-2, the J gene TRBJ2-2, with a weak D call TRBD2 (6 bases). From germline, CDR1 is SGHTA and CDR2 FQGNSA. V lost 11 bases to trimming and J lost 1 base, with 14 bases between them. This CDR3 comprises 14 residues. This CDR3 is CASAPSVNTGELFF. CDR3 bases: TGTGCCTCGGCCCCTAGCGTGAACACCGGGGAGCTGTTTTTT.

This clone has more than one count but fewer than ten. J is TRBJ2-3 and V is TRBV28; 14 bases map to TRBD2. The ends lost 8 bases at V and 2 bases at J; junction bases unmatched: 3. The CDR3 contains 15 residues. Germline V gene data show CDR1 as MDHEN and CDR2 as SYDVKM. CDR3 amino acids: CASGLAGGLTDTQYF. The CDR3 DNA follows: TGTGCCAGCGGACTAGCGGGAGGACTCACAGATACGCAGTATTTT.

The chain recombines TRBV7-9 with TRBJ2-2, with a tentative D call TRBD1 (5 bases). V gave up 11 bases and J gave up 0 bases, with 16 bases separating them. The CDR3 runs 15 residues. Germline values: CDR1 SEHNR, CDR2 FQNEAQ (reference sequence). The CDR3 loop is CAGTRGFANTGELFF. As DNA, the CDR3 is TGTGCCGGAACAAGGGGTTTCGCGAACACCGGGGAGCTGTTTTTT.

The rearrangement uses TRBV27 and TRBJ2-3, with D maybe TRBD2 (5 bases). Looked up from germline, CDR1 is MNHEY and CDR2 is SMNVEV (reference sequence). CDR3 length equals 14 residues. V shed 4 bases and J shed 0 bases, with 8 bases lying between them. CDR3 in DNA: TGTGCCAGCAGTTCTTGGGAGAGCACAGATACGCAGTATTTT. This encodes CASSSWESTDTQYF.

The rearrangement uses TRBV3-1 (or the pseudogene TRBV3-2) and TRBJ2-7; TRBD2 might be the D (6 bases). The CDR3 runs to 11 residues. Germline V gene lookup returns CDR1 LGHDT and CDR2 YNNKEL (reference sequence). V shed 10 bases and J shed 2 bases, with 9 bases lying between them. CDR3 bases: TGTGCCACCTCGGGGGCCTACGAGCAGTACTTC. Residues: CATSGAYEQYF.

The J gene is TRBJ1-2, the V gene TRBV2; D remains ambiguous. The CDR3 length is 13 residues. Looked up from germline, CDR1 is SNHLY and CDR2 is FYNNEI. The V end lost 2 bases, the J end lost 5 bases, and 9 bases lay between the germline ends. The CDR3 protein is CASSEQEEYGYTF. Here the CDR3 DNA reads TGTGCCAGCAGTGAACAGGAGGAGTATGGCTACACCTTC.

The rearrangement joins TRBV24-1 to TRBJ1-1; D unclear. The germline V gene has CDR1 KGHDR and CDR2 SFDVKD. The CDR3 is made up of 15 amino acids. V lost 4 bases, J lost 1 base, and 12 bases lay in between. The CDR3, as DNA: TGTGCCACCAGTGACAGCAGCGGGAGGAACACTGAAGCTTTCTTT. This encodes CATSDSSGRNTEAFF.

The CDR3 DNA sequence: TGTGCCAGCAGCTTTGCAGGGGGCTCTGGCTACACCTTC. Its protein is CASSFAGGSGYTF. This chain connects TRBV11-2 to TRBJ1-2; 8 bases match TRBD1. The CDR3 extends over 13 amino acids. J was trimmed by 7 bases and V by 3 bases; bases with no gene match: 4. Germline V lookup: CDR1 SGHAT, CDR2 FQNNGV.

This clone was seen once. The chain combines TRBV5-6 with TRBJ2-7; D is possibly TRBD1 (6 bases). The CDR3 is made up of 15 amino acids. V gave up 6 bases and J gave up 3 bases, with 19 bases separating them. CDR1 and CDR2 from the germline V gene are SGHDT and YYEEEE. The CDR3 region has the DNA TGTGCCAGCAACCAAATGGGGGCCCAACACTACGAGCAGTACTTC. It encodes CASNQMGAQHYEQYF.

The chain couples TRBV19 to TRBJ1-6; D remains ambiguous. CDR3 size: 18 residues. Trimming removed 2 bases from V and 0 bases from J, with 14 bases in between. Germline-derived CDR1 and CDR2 are LNHDA and SQIVND (reference sequence). This CDR3 reads CASSISLRESSYNSPLHF. The CDR3 region has the DNA TGTGCCAGTAGTATAAGCCTCCGGGAAAGCTCCTATAATTCACCCCTCCACTTT.

The chain carries TRBV28 and TRBJ2-5; 11 nucleotides match TRBD2. The CDR3 is 16 residues long. The trim removed 3 bases at V and 2 bases at J, leaving 5 bases unmatched. Germline CDR1 and CDR2: MDHEN and SYDVKM. The DNA of the CDR3 is TGTGCCAGCAGTTTGGGGACTAGCGGAGTTCAAGAGACCCAGTACTTC. It yields the protein CASSLGTSGVQETQYF. Variable domain in full (rest from reference TRBV28 and TRBJ2-5): DVKVTQSSRYLVKRTGEKVFLECVQDMDHENMFWYRQDPGLGLRLIYFSYDVKMKEKGDIPEGYSVSREKKERFSLILESASTNQTSMYLCASSLGTSGVQETQYFGPGTRLLVL.

This chain joins TRBV4-3 and TRBJ2-1; D call uncertain. Germline V CDR1 and CDR2: LGHNA, YSLEER. The CDR3 is 13 residues long. V was trimmed by 0 bases and J by 9 bases, leaving 9 bases between them. CDR3 DNA: TGCGCCAGCAGCCAAGATTTTCGCGGTGAGCAGTTCTTC. Translation gives CASSQDFRGEQFF.

J is TRBJ2-1 and V is TRBV6-1; 7 positions match TRBD2. Germline CDR1 and CDR2: MNHNS and SASEGT. V lost 2 bases, J lost 9 bases, and 16 bases stayed unmatched. This CDR3 comprises 17 residues. CDR3 DNA: TGTGCCAGCAGTGAACACCCCCGCGGGGGTCCGTATGGTGAGCAGTTCTTC. Translating it yields CASSEHPRGGPYGEQFF.

This clone was observed a handful of times. The V call is TRBV5-8, the J call TRBJ1-5; the D gene is possibly TRBD1 (6 bases). This CDR3 has 15 amino acids. V was shortened by 4 bases and J by 6 bases, with 17 bases between the two germline ends. Per germline, CDR1 SGHTS and CDR2 YDEGEE. CDR3 protein: CASSPRTARGQPQHF. CDR3 DNA: TGTGCCAGCAGCCCCAGGACAGCTAGGGGTCAGCCCCAGCATTTT.